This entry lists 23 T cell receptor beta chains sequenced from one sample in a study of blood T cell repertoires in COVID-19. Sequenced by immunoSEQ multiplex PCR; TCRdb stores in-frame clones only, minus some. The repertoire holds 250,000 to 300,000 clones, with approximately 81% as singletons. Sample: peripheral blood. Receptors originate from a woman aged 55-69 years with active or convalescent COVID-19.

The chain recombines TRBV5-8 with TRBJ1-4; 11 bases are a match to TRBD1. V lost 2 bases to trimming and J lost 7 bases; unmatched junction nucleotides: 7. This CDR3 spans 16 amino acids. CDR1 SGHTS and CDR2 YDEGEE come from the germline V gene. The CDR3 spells CASSFIRTGGLEKLFF. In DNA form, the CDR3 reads TGTGCCAGCAGCTTTATCCGGACAGGGGGCCTTGAAAAACTGTTTTTT.

In DNA, the CDR3 is TGTGCCAGCAGCCAAGCTTCGAACACCGGGGAGCTGTTTTTT. Protein product: CASSQASNTGELFF. The chain carries TRBV3-1 (or the pseudogene TRBV3-2) and TRBJ2-2; D is unclear. Germline-derived CDR1 and CDR2 are LGHDT and YNNKEL (reference sequence). There are 14 residues in the CDR3. Between the trimmed V and J ends, which lost 1 base and 0 bases, there was a span of 3 bases.

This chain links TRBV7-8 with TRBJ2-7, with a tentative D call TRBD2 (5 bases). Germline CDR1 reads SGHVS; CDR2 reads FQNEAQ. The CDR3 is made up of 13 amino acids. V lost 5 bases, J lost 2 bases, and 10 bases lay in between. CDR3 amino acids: CASSGGLTYEQYF. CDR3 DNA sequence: TGTGCCAGCAGCGGTGGACTTACCTACGAGCAGTACTTC.

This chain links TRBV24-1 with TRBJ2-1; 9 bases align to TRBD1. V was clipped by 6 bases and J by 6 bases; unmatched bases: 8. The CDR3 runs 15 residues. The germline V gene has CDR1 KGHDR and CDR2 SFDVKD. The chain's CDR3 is CATSKGTGFSNEQFF. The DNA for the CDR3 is TGTGCCACCAGTAAGGGGACAGGGTTTAGCAATGAGCAGTTCTTC.

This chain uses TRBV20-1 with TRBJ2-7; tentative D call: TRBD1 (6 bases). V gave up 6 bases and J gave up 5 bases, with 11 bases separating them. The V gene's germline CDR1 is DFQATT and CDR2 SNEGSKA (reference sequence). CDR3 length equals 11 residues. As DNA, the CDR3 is TGCAGTGCCCCCAACAGGGACGAGCAGTACTTC. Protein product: CSAPNRDEQYF.

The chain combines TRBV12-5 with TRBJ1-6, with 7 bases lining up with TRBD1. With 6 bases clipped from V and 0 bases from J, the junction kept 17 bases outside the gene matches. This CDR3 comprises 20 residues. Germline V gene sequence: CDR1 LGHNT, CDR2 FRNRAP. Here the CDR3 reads CASGSLSGTALSSYNSPLHF. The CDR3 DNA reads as TGTGCTAGTGGCTCTCTCTCCGGGACAGCTCTATCCTCCTATAATTCACCCCTCCACTTT.

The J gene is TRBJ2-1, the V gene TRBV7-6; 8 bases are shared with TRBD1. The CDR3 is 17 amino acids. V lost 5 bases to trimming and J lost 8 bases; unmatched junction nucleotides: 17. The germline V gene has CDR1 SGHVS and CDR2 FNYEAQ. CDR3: CASSPHNLRGRGDEQFF. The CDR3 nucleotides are TGTGCCAGCAGCCCACACAACCTCAGGGGGCGAGGCGATGAGCAGTTCTTC. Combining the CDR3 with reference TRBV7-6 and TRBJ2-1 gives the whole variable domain GAGVSQSPRYKVTKRGQDVALRCDPISGHVSLYWYRQALGQGPEFLTYFNYEAQQDKSGLPNDRFSAERPEGSISTLTIQRTEQRDSAMYRCASSPHNLRGRGDEQFFGPGTRLTVL.

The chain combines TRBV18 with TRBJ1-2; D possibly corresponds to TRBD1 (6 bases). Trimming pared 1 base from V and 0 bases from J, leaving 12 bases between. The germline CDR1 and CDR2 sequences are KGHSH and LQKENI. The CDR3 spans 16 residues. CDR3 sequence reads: CASSPRQGQANYGYTF. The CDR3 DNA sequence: TGTGCCAGCTCACCACGGCAGGGGCAAGCTAACTATGGCTACACCTTC.

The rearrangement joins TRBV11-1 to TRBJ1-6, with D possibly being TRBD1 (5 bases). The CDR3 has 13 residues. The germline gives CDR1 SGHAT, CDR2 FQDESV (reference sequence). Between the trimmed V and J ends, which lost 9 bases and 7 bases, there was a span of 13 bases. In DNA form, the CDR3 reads TGTGCCAGGGGGGGATTCTGGAATTCACCCCTCCACTTT. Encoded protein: CARGGFWNSPLHF.

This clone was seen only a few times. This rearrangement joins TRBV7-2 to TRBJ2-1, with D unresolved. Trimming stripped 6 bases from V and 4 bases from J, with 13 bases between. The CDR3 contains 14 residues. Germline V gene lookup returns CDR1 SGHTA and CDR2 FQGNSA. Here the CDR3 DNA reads TGTGCCAGCAGGTACAAGCCGGGTTACAATGAGCAGTTCTTC. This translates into CASRYKPGYNEQFF.

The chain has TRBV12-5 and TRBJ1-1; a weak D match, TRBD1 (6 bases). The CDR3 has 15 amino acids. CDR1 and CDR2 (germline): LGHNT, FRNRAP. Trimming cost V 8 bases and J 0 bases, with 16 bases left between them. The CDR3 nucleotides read TGTGCTAGTTTGCCGGGGGCGGGGGTGAACACTGAAGCTTTCTTT. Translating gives CASLPGAGVNTEAFF.

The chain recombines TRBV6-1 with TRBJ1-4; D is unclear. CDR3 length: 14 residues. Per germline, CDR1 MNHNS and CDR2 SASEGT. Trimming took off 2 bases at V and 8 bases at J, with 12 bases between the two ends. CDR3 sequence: CASSESPGREKLFF. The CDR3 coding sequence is TGTGCCAGCAGTGAAAGTCCAGGTCGAGAAAAACTGTTTTTT.

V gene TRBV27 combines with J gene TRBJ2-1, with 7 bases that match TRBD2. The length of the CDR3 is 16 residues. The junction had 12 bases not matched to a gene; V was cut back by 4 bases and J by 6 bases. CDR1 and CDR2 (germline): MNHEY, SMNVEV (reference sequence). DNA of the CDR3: TGTGCCAGCAGTTCCCCGGGGGAGCGGGGCCGCAATGAGCAGTTCTTC. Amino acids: CASSSPGERGRNEQFF.

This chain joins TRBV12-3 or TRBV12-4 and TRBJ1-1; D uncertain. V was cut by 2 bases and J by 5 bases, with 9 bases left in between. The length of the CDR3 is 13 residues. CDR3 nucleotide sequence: TGTGCCAGCAGTTTATTCGGGGAGACTGAAGCTTTCTTT. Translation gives CASSLFGETEAFF.

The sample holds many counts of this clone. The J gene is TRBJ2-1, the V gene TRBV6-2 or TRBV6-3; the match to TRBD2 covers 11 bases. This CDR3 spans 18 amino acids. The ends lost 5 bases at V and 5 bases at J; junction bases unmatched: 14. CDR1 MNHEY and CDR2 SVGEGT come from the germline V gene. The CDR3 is CASSPRGVAGGQDNEQFF. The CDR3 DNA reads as TGTGCCAGCAGTCCCCGAGGAGTAGCGGGGGGGCAGGACAATGAGCAGTTCTTC.

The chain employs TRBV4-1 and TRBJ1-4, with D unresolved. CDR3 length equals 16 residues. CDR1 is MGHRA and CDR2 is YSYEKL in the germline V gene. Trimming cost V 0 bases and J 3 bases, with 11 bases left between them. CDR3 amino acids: CASSQDRGISNEKLFF. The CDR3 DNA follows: TGCGCCAGCAGCCAAGACCGCGGGATATCTAATGAAAAACTGTTTTTT.

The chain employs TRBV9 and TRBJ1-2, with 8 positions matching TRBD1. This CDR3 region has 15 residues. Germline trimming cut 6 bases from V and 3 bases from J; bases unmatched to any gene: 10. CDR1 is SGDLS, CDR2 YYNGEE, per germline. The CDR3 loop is CASTFRDRSDYGYTF. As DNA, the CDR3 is TGTGCCAGCACTTTCAGGGACAGGAGTGACTATGGCTACACCTTC.

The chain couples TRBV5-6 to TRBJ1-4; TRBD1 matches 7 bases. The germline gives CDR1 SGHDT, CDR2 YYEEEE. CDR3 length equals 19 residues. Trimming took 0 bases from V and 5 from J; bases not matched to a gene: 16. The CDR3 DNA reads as TGTGCCAGCAGCTTGGCCGGGATGAGGGGGCCATTCAGGAATGAAAAACTGTTTTTT. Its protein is CASSLAGMRGPFRNEKLFF. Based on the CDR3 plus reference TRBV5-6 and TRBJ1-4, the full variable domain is DAGVTQSPTHLIKTRGQQVTLRCSPKSGHDTVSWYQQALGQGPQFIFQYYEEEERQRGNFPDRFSGHQFPNYSSELNVNALLLGDSALYLCASSLAGMRGPFRNEKLFFGSGTQLSVL.

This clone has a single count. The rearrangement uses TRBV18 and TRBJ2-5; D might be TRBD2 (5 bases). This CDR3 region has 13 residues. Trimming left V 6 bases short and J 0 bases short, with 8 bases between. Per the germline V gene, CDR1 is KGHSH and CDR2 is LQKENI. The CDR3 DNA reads TGTGCCAGCTCCGGAGGCAACCAAGAGACCCAGTACTTC. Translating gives CASSGGNQETQYF. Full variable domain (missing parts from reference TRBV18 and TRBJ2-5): NAGVMQNPRHLVRRRGQEARLRCSPMKGHSHVYWYRQLPEEGLKFMVYLQKENIIDESGMPKERFSAEFPKEGPSILRIQQVVRGDSAAYFCASSGGNQETQYFGPGTRLLVL.

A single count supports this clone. The CDR3 here is CASSLHGQGATEAFF. CDR3 coding DNA: TGTGCCAGCAGCCTCCACGGACAGGGGGCCACTGAAGCTTTCTTT. The chain links TRBV5-5 to TRBJ1-1; 11 bases line up with TRBD1. With V trimmed by 4 bases and J by 4 bases, 6 bases remained unmatched. In germline, CDR1 is SGHKS, CDR2 YYEKEE (reference sequence). The CDR3 contains 15 residues.

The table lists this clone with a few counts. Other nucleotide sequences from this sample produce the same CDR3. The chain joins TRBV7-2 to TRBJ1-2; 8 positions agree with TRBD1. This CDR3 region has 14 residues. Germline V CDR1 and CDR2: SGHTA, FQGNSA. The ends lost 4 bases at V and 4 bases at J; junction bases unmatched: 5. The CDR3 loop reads CASSSGQGGYGYTF. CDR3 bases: TGTGCCAGCAGCTCCGGACAGGGTGGCTATGGCTACACCTTC.

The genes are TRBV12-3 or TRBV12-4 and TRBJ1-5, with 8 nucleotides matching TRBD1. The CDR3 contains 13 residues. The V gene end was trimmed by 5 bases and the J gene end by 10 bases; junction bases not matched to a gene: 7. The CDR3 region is CASSQTGEVPQHF. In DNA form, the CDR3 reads TGTGCCAGCAGTCAGACAGGGGAGGTTCCCCAGCATTTT.

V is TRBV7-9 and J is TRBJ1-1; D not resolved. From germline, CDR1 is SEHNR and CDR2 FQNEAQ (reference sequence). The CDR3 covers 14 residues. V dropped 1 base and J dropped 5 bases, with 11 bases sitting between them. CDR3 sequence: CASSLGTGLTEAFF. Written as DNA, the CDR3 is TGTGCCAGCAGCTTAGGGACGGGGTTGACTGAAGCTTTCTTT.